Below, one TCR beta chain is given with its context. The record originates from a study of control samples from healthy donors and cancer patients. Looked up from germline, CDR1 is LGHNA and CDR2 is YNFKEQ. V lost 2 bases to trimming and J lost 14 bases; unmatched junction nucleotides: 12. The CDR3 is made up of 14 amino acids. TCRdb's copy holds only in-frame clones and misses some; the assay was immunoSEQ multiplex PCR. The sample has tens of thousands of clones, 86% seen once. The sample consisted of blood. The chain is built from TRBV4-2 and TRBJ2-4, with 7 bases lining up with TRBD1. The origin of this receptor is a woman between 45 and 60 years old in good health. This chain's CDR3 is CASSQSAGTAQEYF. The CDR3 DNA is TGTGCCAGCAGCCAAAGTGCCGGGACAGCTCAAGAGTACTTC.